Each of the 4 T cell receptor beta chains below was sequenced from the same sample in a study of blood T cell repertoires in COVID-19. Libraries were prepared by immunoSEQ multiplex PCR; TCRdb keeps only in-frame clonotypes and omits some of them. The repertoire holds over 250,000 clones, under 90% seen once, with about 2% in the top ten. The sequencing sample was made of PBMCs or T cells enriched from blood (not recorded which). The receptors stem from an older woman who had recovered from COVID-19.

The V and J genes are TRBV9 and TRBJ1-2, with D unresolved. This CDR3 comprises 14 residues. Germline values: CDR1 SGDLS, CDR2 YYNGEE. V was clipped by 4 bases and J by 4 bases, with 14 bases between them. The CDR3 DNA sequence: TGTGCCAGCAGCAATGTCCGAGGGAGCTATGGCTACACCTTC. Its translation is CASSNVRGSYGYTF.

This chain uses TRBV11-2 with TRBJ1-1, with 7 bases aligning to TRBD1. The CDR3 consists of 15 residues. Germline assignment: CDR1 SGHAT and CDR2 FQNNGV. Trimming took 1 base from V and 5 from J; bases not matched to a gene: 7. CDR3 region: CASSLATGTATEAFF. As DNA, the CDR3 is TGTGCCAGCAGCTTAGCGACCGGGACAGCTACTGAAGCTTTCTTT.

The chain joins TRBV28 to TRBJ1-4, with 10 nucleotides matching TRBD1. CDR1 and CDR2 from the germline V gene are MDHEN and SYDVKM. J lost 8 bases, V lost 4 bases, and 10 bases had no gene match. CDR3 length: 16 residues. The CDR3 region is CASSSPTGTGEEKLFF. The CDR3 bases are TGTGCCAGCAGTTCGCCGACCGGGACAGGGGAAGAAAAACTGTTTTTT.

The J gene is TRBJ1-6, the V gene TRBV18, with D perhaps TRBD1 (6 bases). Germline V gene sequence: CDR1 KGHSH, CDR2 LQKENI. The CDR3 consists of 15 residues. V was clipped by 0 bases and J by 9 bases, with 12 bases between them. This chain's CDR3 is CASSPPGSRGSPLHF. DNA for the CDR3: TGTGCCAGCTCACCACCGGGTTCCAGGGGTTCACCCCTCCACTTT. Filled out from reference TRBV18 and TRBJ1-6, the complete variable domain reads NAGVMQNPRHLVRRRGQEARLRCSPMKGHSHVYWYRQLPEEGLKFMVYLQKENIIDESGMPKERFSAEFPKEGPSILRIQQVVRGDSAAYFCASSPPGSRGSPLHFGNGTRLTVT.